A single sample is the source of the 6 T cell receptor beta chains below, sequenced in a study of T cell responses to AZD1222 COVID-19 vaccine. TCRdb's copy holds only in-frame clones and misses some; the assay was immunoSEQ multiplex PCR. The table shows roughly 76,000 clones, with roughly 88% occurring only once. The source material was peripheral blood, sampled on day 0 of AZD1222 vaccination. These receptors came from an adult in good health.

V usage is TRBV29-1 and J usage is TRBJ2-1, with TRBD1 identical over 7 bases. The CDR3 runs to 15 residues. From germline, CDR1 is SQVTM and CDR2 ANQGSEA. Trimming at V came to 7 bases and at J to 5 bases, leaving 14 bases not matched to a gene. The DNA of the CDR3 is TGCAGCGGTGCCGGGTGGGCCGACAGGGACAATGAGCAGTTCTTC. Its protein product is CSGAGWADRDNEQFF.

The gene calls are TRBV5-6 and TRBJ1-2; no clear D. V lost 0 bases and J lost 1, with 10 bases in between. The CDR3 is made up of 15 amino acids. CDR1 and CDR2 from the germline V gene are SGHDT and YYEEEE. In DNA, the CDR3 is TGTGCCAGCAGCTTGGGGGGAGTAATTAACTATGGCTACACCTTC. Its translation is CASSLGGVINYGYTF.

The rearrangement links TRBV5-4 to TRBJ2-7; no reliable D call. The CDR3 runs 12 residues. With 0 bases removed from V and 2 bases from J, the gap between germline ends came to 3 bases. The V gene's germline CDR1 is SGHNT and CDR2 YYREEE (reference sequence). In DNA form, the CDR3 reads TGTGCCAGCAGCTTGGAGACCTACGAGCAGTACTTC. Translated: CASSLETYEQYF.

This clone was counted only a few times. V gene TRBV7-2 combines with J gene TRBJ2-3; 12 nucleotides agree with TRBD2. CDR1 and CDR2 (germline): SGHTA, FQGNSA. Trimming took 5 bases from V and 5 from J; bases not matched to a gene: 17. The CDR3 loop spans 19 amino acids. The CDR3 protein is CASSTRRKTSGSSVDTQYF. CDR3 DNA sequence: TGTGCCAGCAGCACCCGACGAAAGACTAGCGGGAGTTCGGTAGATACGCAGTATTTT.

This chain uses TRBV7-6 with TRBJ1-4; TRBD1 might be the D (6 bases). V lost 6 bases and J lost 5, with 10 bases in between. Germline CDR1 SGHVS, CDR2 FNYEAQ. The CDR3 length is 13 residues. The CDR3 here is CASRGDKNEKLFF. CDR3 nucleotide sequence: TGTGCCAGCAGGGGGGACAAAAATGAAAAACTGTTTTTT. The variable domain in full, with the rest retrieved from reference TRBV7-6 and TRBJ1-4, is GAGVSQSPRYKVTKRGQDVALRCDPISGHVSLYWYRQALGQGPEFLTYFNYEAQQDKSGLPNDRFSAERPEGSISTLTIQRTEQRDSAMYRCASRGDKNEKLFFGSGTQLSVL.

The chain joins TRBV5-1 to TRBJ2-2, with 9 bases matching TRBD2. V lost 0 bases to trimming and J lost 7 bases; unmatched junction nucleotides: 1. This CDR3 has 14 residues. The germline V gene encodes CDR1 SGHRS and CDR2 YFSETQ. The CDR3 is CASSLGTSVGELFF. In nucleotides, the CDR3 is TGCGCCAGCAGCTTGGGGACTAGCGTCGGGGAGCTGTTTTTT.